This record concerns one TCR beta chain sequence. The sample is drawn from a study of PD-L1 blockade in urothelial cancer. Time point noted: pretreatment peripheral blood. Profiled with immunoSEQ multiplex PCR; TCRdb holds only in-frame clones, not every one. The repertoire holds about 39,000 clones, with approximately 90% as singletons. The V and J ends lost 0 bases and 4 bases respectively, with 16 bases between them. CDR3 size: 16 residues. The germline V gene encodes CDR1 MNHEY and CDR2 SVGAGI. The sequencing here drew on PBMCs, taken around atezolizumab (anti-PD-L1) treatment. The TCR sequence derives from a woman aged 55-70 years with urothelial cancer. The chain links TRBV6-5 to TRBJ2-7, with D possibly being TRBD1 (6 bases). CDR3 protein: CASSYSKTGKGYEQYF. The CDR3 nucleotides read TGTGCCAGCAGTTACTCTAAAACAGGGAAGGGGTACGAGCAGTACTTC.